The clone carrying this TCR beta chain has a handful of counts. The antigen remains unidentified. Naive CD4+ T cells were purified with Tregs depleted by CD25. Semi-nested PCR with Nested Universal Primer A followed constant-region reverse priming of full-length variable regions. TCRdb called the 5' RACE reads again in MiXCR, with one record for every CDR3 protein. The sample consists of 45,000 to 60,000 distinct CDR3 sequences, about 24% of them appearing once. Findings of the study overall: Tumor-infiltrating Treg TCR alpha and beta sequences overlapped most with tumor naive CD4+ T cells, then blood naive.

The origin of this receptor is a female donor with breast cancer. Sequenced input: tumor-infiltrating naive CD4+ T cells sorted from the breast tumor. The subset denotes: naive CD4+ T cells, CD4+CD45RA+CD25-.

The CDR3 bases are TGCAGTTTAACGGATCTAGCCAAAAACATTCAGTACTTC. This codes for CSLTDLAKNIQYF. The chain couples TRBV20-1 to TRBJ2-4, with no clear D. This CDR3 contains 13 residues. V was pared by 8 bases and J by 0 bases, with 11 bases between. Looked up from germline, CDR1 is DFQATT and CDR2 is SNEGSKA (reference sequence).